This T cell receptor (beta chain) was profiled in a study of T cell repertoires in cytomegalovirus infection. Study-wide context: The study used recently identified HLA-C-restricted and well-studied HLA-B-restricted CMV epitopes. Both a matching HLA type and CMV infection were indicated by public TCR beta signatures. The study, taken as a whole, reports: Frequencies of public TCR beta families were cumulated, and this identified carriers of CMV plus the relevant HLA. HLA-C-restricted CMV clonotypes gave the most frequent clonotype in two of eight donors.

Concerning this clonotype itself: Its antigen is currently unknown.

MiXCR, run by TCRdb on the reads, gives a single entry per CDR3 protein. The sample carries 300,000 to 400,000 distinct CDR3 sequences, almost 30% recorded once. This CDR3 region has 14 residues. Per germline, CDR1 SGHDT and CDR2 YYEEEE. The germline V and J ends were trimmed by 3 bases and 0 bases, with 10 bases remaining between them. This chain connects TRBV5-6 to TRBJ2-7; D is perhaps TRBD1 or TRBD2 (5 bases each). The receptor's source is a human donor in good health (CMV status not recorded). Some clones in this sample may be carry-over from other donors' samples. The sample in question was cultured PBMCs, obtained from culture after CMV antigen stimulation. CDR3 protein: CASSWDVSSYEQYF. The DNA of the CDR3 is TGTGCCAGCAGCTGGGACGTCAGCTCCTACGAGCAGTACTTC.